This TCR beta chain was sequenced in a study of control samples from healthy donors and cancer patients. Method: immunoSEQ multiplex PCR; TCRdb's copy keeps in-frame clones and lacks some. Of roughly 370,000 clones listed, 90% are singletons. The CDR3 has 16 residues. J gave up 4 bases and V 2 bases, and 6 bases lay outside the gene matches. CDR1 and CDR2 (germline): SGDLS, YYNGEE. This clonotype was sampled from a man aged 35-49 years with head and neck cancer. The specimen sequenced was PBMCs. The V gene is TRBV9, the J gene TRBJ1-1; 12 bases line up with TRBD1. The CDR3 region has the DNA TGTGCCAGCAGCGTGGGGACAGGGGGCCTAACCACTGAAGCTTTCTTT. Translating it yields CASSVGTGGLTTEAFF.